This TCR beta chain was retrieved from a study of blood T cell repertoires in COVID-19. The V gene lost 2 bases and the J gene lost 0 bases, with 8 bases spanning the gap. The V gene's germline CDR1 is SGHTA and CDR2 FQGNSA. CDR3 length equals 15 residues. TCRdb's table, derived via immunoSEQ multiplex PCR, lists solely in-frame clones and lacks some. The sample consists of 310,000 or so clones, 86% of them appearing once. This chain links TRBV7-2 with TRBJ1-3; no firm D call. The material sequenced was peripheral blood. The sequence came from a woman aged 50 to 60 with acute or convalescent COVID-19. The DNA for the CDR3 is TGTGCCAGCAGCTTAAGAGGGTACTCTGGAAACACCATATATTTT. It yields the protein CASSLRGYSGNTIYF.